This T cell receptor (beta chain) comes out of a study of Ad26.COV2.S vaccination and SARS-CoV-2 variants. Study-wide background: Enrolled in COV1001, the donor was in the Ad26.COV2.S trial arm, which received the vaccine. Findings of the study overall: It was vaccine recipients, not placebo recipients, who had the higher spike-specific TCR breadth.

A note on this clone: Its antigen remains unknown.

Trimming removed 10 bases from V and 3 bases from J, with 15 bases in between. The germline CDR1 and CDR2 sequences are MNHEY and SMNVEV (reference sequence). The CDR3 has 13 residues. The treatment here: some 20 received Ad26.COV2.S at low or high dose, single or two shots; about 5 received placebo; per-sample allocation not given. Following the first vaccine or placebo injection, samples were taken on day 63. Clones were read by immunoSEQ multiplex PCR, and TCRdb kept only the in-frame ones, dropping some. The sample records around 300,000 clones, 85% to 90% being singletons. The sequence was collected from a person aged 18 to 59 who received the Ad26.COV2.S COVID-19 vaccine or a placebo. The chain joins TRBV27 to TRBJ1-1; a weak D match, TRBD1 (6 bases). The sequencing used peripheral blood, collected in a trial of Ad26.COV2.S vaccine versus placebo. CDR3 sequence (DNA): TGTGCCACCCAGGACAGACTTTACACTGAAGCTTTCTTT. Its translation: CATQDRLYTEAFF.